A selection of T cell receptor beta chains follows, all from one sample in a study of blood T cell repertoires in COVID-19. Some clones are missing from TCRdb's copy, which holds only in-frame ones; the method was immunoSEQ multiplex PCR. The table shows 130,000 to 150,000 clones, with 84% occurring only once. The sequenced material came from PBMCs or T cells enriched from blood (not recorded which). The source is a man aged 35-49 years with acute COVID-19. The CDR3 runs from the conserved cysteine through the conserved F or W. D genes are given only for firm matches. Size tells how often a clone was seen (once, few, many) or the class of an expanded clone, and some rows leave it out.

J: TRBJ2-7; length: 13; D: -; V: TRBV2; size: -; CDR3: CASHPRRDYEQYF; DNA: TGTGCCAGCCACCCCCGGCGGGACTACGAGCAGTACTTC
J: TRBJ2-1; length: 14; D: -; V: TRBV5-1; size: -; CDR3: CASSLTSGYNEQFF; DNA: TGCGCCAGCAGCTTGACGTCAGGGTACAATGAGCAGTTCTTC
J: TRBJ2-7; length: 17; D: -; V: TRBV9; size: -; CDR3: CASSVEGWGSSPYEQYF; DNA: TGTGCCAGCAGCGTAGAGGGATGGGGCAGTAGCCCCTACGAGCAGTACTTC
J: TRBJ2-7; length: 13; D: TRBD2; V: TRBV29-1; size: once; CDR3: CSVAGLAGGEQYF; DNA: TGCAGCGTCGCGGGACTAGCGGGAGGCGAGCAGTACTTC
J: TRBJ2-7; length: 15; D: TRBD2; V: TRBV7-9; size: -; CDR3: CASSSRDSGRQEQYF; DNA: TGTGCCAGCAGCTCTCGGGATAGCGGGAGACAAGAGCAGTACTTC
J: TRBJ1-5; length: 15; D: -; V: TRBV27; size: -; CDR3: CASSSGPSPHQPQHF; DNA: TGTGCCAGCAGTTCCGGACCTAGCCCCCATCAGCCCCAGCATTTT
J: TRBJ2-3; length: 17; D: TRBD2; V: TRBV4-2; size: -; CDR3: CASSQVLGTSGTRTQYF; DNA: TGTGCCAGCAGCCAAGTACTCGGAACTAGCGGGACCCGTACGCAGTATTTT
J: TRBJ2-3; length: 14; D: -; V: TRBV5-5; size: few; CDR3: CASRIPSTSDTQYF; DNA: TGTGCCAGCAGAATCCCCTCGACATCAGATACGCAGTATTTT
J: TRBJ1-2; length: 15; D: TRBD1; V: TRBV5-5; size: -; CDR3: CASSLRGQGDYGYTF; DNA: TGTGCCAGCAGCTTGAGGGGACAGGGTGATTATGGCTACACCTTC
J: TRBJ2-1; length: 18; D: TRBD1; V: TRBV10-3; size: -; CDR3: CAISESLFEQGAGNEQFF; DNA: TGTGCCATCAGTGAGTCCCTTTTTGAACAGGGGGCTGGGAATGAGCAGTTCTTC
J: TRBJ1-5; length: 17; D: -; V: TRBV19; size: once; CDR3: CASSTRINMESNQPQHF; DNA: TGTGCCAGTAGTACTCGTATTAACATGGAGAGCAATCAGCCCCAGCATTTT
J: TRBJ1-1; length: 12; D: -; V: TRBV10-3; size: -; CDR3: CAVQGGNTEAFF; DNA: TGTGCCGTTCAGGGTGGGAACACTGAAGCTTTCTTT
J: TRBJ2-1; length: 15; D: TRBD2; V: TRBV7-9; size: -; CDR3: CASSRLAGGLGEQFF; DNA: TGTGCCAGCAGCCGTCTAGCGGGAGGCCTGGGTGAGCAGTTCTTC
J: TRBJ1-2; length: 12; D: -; V: TRBV29-1; size: -; CDR3: CSAVLGGGGYTF; DNA: TGCAGCGCGGTGTTGGGGGGAGGTGGCTACACCTTC
J: TRBJ1-1; length: 13; D: -; V: TRBV4-1; size: -; CDR3: CASSPPWNTEAFF; DNA: TGCGCCAGCAGTCCCCCATGGAACACTGAAGCTTTCTTT
J: TRBJ2-1; length: 15; D: -; V: TRBV27; size: -; CDR3: CASSFRLETHTEQFF; DNA: TGTGCCAGCAGTTTTAGGCTAGAGACCCACACTGAGCAGTTCTTC
J: TRBJ1-4; length: 15; D: -; V: TRBV18; size: -; CDR3: CASSPRTEHNEKLFF; DNA: TGTGCCAGCTCACCACGTACAGAGCATAATGAAAAACTGTTTTTT
J: TRBJ1-1; length: 14; D: -; V: TRBV5-1; size: few; CDR3: CASSSSLQNTEAFF; DNA: TGCGCCAGCAGCTCCTCCTTACAGAACACTGAAGCTTTCTTT
J: TRBJ2-7; length: 15; D: -; V: TRBV7-2; size: -; CDR3: CASRTQDSLPYEQYF; DNA: TGTGCCAGCAGGACCCAGGACTCCCTGCCCTACGAGCAGTACTTC
J: TRBJ2-5; length: 16; D: TRBD2; V: TRBV7-9; size: once; CDR3: CASSLIISGIKETQYF; DNA: TGTGCCAGCAGCTTAATAATAAGCGGGATTAAAGAGACCCAGTACTTC
J: TRBJ1-2; length: 13; D: -; V: TRBV5-1; size: -; CDR3: CASSPGGNYGYTF; DNA: TGCGCCAGCAGCCCGGGGGGGAACTATGGCTACACCTTC
J: TRBJ1-4; length: 16; D: -; V: TRBV11-2; size: -; CDR3: CASTPVRQFTNEKLFF; DNA: TGTGCCAGCACCCCCGTACGACAGTTCACTAATGAAAAACTGTTTTTT
J: TRBJ2-1; length: 16; D: TRBD2; V: TRBV28; size: few; CDR3: CASSPSTSVQYNEQFF; DNA: TGTGCCAGCAGTCCCTCGACTAGCGTACAGTACAATGAGCAGTTCTTC
J: TRBJ2-2; length: 16; D: TRBD1; V: TRBV28; size: -; CDR3: CASRGRDRGRPGELFF; DNA: TGTGCCAGCAGAGGCCGGGACAGGGGGCGGCCCGGGGAGCTGTTTTTT
J: TRBJ2-1; length: 15; D: TRBD2; V: TRBV19; size: -; CDR3: CASSPSGSSYNEQFF; DNA: TGTGCCAGTAGTCCTAGCGGGAGCTCCTACAATGAGCAGTTCTTC
J: TRBJ1-5; length: 12; D: -; V: TRBV7-9; size: -; CDR3: CASSSTSQPQHF; DNA: TGTGCCAGCAGTTCTACCTCTCAGCCCCAGCATTTT
J: TRBJ1-2; length: 13; D: -; V: TRBV11-2; size: few; CDR3: CASSLGGNYGYTF; DNA: TGTGCCAGCAGCTTAGGCGGGAACTATGGCTACACCTTC
J: TRBJ1-1; length: 13; D: TRBD1; V: TRBV6-5; size: -; CDR3: CASSNRGDTEAFF; DNA: TGTGCCAGCAGTAACAGGGGAGACACTGAAGCTTTCTTT
J: TRBJ1-1; length: 14; D: -; V: TRBV13; size: -; CDR3: CASSFRTENTEAFF; DNA: TGTGCCAGCAGCTTCCGGACAGAGAACACTGAAGCTTTCTTT
J: TRBJ1-6; length: 18; D: TRBD1; V: TRBV10-3; size: -; CDR3: CAISESPDRGQNNSPLHF; DNA: TGTGCCATCAGTGAGTCCCCCGACAGGGGCCAAAATAATTCACCCCTCCACTTT
J: TRBJ1-6; length: 19; D: -; V: TRBV7-8; size: few; CDR3: CASSLPSSTGARANSPLHF; DNA: TGTGCCAGCAGCCTACCCTCATCGACGGGAGCCAGAGCCAATTCACCCCTCCACTTT
J: TRBJ1-2; length: 13; D: -; V: TRBV5-1; size: -; CDR3: CASSSDRNDGYTF; DNA: TGCGCCAGCAGCAGCGACAGAAACGATGGCTACACCTTC
J: TRBJ2-1; length: 16; D: TRBD1; V: TRBV28; size: -; CDR3: CASSLGSGQGYNEQFF; DNA: TGTGCCAGCAGTTTAGGGTCGGGACAGGGATACAATGAGCAGTTCTTC
J: TRBJ1-1; length: 13; D: TRBD1; V: TRBV28; size: -; CDR3: CASNVQGGTEAFF; DNA: TGTGCCAGCAACGTACAGGGGGGCACTGAAGCTTTCTTT
J: TRBJ1-2; length: 12; D: -; V: TRBV19; size: few; CDR3: CASRTFPYGYTF; DNA: TGTGCCAGTCGTACTTTTCCCTATGGCTACACCTTC
J: TRBJ1-2; length: 15; D: -; V: TRBV4-3; size: -; CDR3: CASSQDRSDYYGYTF; DNA: TGCGCCAGCAGCCAAGATCGCAGCGACTATTATGGCTACACCTTC
J: TRBJ2-7; length: 14; D: -; V: TRBV29-1; size: -; CDR3: CSGGDRLGGNEQYF; DNA: TGCAGCGGAGGGGACAGACTAGGTGGGAACGAGCAGTACTTC
J: TRBJ1-1; length: 12; D: -; V: TRBV30; size: -; CDR3: CAWTRRGTEAFF; DNA: TGTGCCTGGACCCGACGGGGCACTGAAGCTTTCTTT
J: TRBJ2-2; length: 13; D: -; V: TRBV24-1; size: -; CDR3: CATSEGGVPRLFF; DNA: TGTGCCACCAGTGAAGGAGGGGTCCCCAGGTTGTTTTTT
J: TRBJ1-6; length: 15; D: -; V: TRBV27; size: -; CDR3: CASCPSGSYNSPLHF; DNA: TGTGCCAGCTGCCCCTCGGGGAGCTATAATTCACCCCTCCACTTT
J: TRBJ2-3; length: 15; D: -; V: TRBV18; size: -; CDR3: CASSPLVRGRDTQYF; DNA: TGTGCCAGCTCTCCCCTGGTGAGAGGGAGGGATACGCAGTATTTT
J: TRBJ2-1; length: 15; D: -; V: TRBV7-8; size: once; CDR3: CASSFPRGRYNEQFF; DNA: TGTGCCAGCAGCTTCCCAAGGGGCCGGTACAATGAGCAGTTCTTC
J: TRBJ1-5; length: 15; D: -; V: TRBV5-6; size: -; CDR3: CASSLTQGTNQPQHF; DNA: TGTGCCAGCAGCCTGACCCAGGGAACGAATCAGCCCCAGCATTTT
J: TRBJ2-3; length: 13; D: -; V: TRBV29-1; size: -; CDR3: CSVETGSPDTQYF; DNA: TGCAGCGTTGAGACTGGTTCCCCAGATACGCAGTATTTT
J: TRBJ2-2; length: 13; D: -; V: TRBV12-3/TRBV12-4; size: few; CDR3: CASSAGFTGELFF; DNA: TGTGCCAGCAGTGCAGGGTTCACCGGGGAGCTGTTTTTT
J: TRBJ2-2; length: 12; D: -; V: TRBV10-3; size: -; CDR3: CAIITNTGELFF; DNA: TGTGCCATCATTACGAACACCGGGGAGCTGTTTTTT
J: TRBJ2-7; length: 15; D: TRBD2; V: TRBV2; size: few; CDR3: CASSDGSAGEDEQYF; DNA: TGTGCCAGCAGTGATGGCTCAGCGGGGGAGGACGAGCAGTACTTC
J: TRBJ2-1; length: 15; D: TRBD1; V: TRBV5-4; size: -; CDR3: CASSLEGQGYNEQFF; DNA: TGTGCCAGCAGCTTGGAGGGACAGGGCTACAATGAGCAGTTCTTC
J: TRBJ2-7; length: 15; D: TRBD2; V: TRBV6-5; size: once; CDR3: CASSYEAGGSYEQYF; DNA: TGTGCCAGCAGTTACGAGGCGGGAGGTAGCTACGAGCAGTACTTC
J: TRBJ2-1; length: 14; D: TRBD1; V: TRBV19; size: once; CDR3: CASSILGQYNEQFF; DNA: TGTGCCAGTAGTATCTTGGGACAGTACAATGAGCAGTTCTTC
J: TRBJ1-2; length: 13; D: -; V: TRBV6-2/TRBV6-3; size: few; CDR3: CASSSGSNYGYTF; DNA: TGTGCCAGCAGTTCGGGGAGTAACTATGGCTACACCTTC
J: TRBJ1-5; length: 13; D: -; V: TRBV5-6; size: -; CDR3: CASSLQSNQPQHF; DNA: TGTGCCAGCAGCTTGCAGAGCAATCAGCCCCAGCATTTT
J: TRBJ2-3; length: 15; D: TRBD1; V: TRBV5-1; size: -; CDR3: CASSLEDRPTDTQYF; DNA: TGCGCCAGCAGCTTGGAGGACAGGCCCACAGATACGCAGTATTTT
J: TRBJ1-5; length: 13; D: -; V: TRBV3-1/TRBV3-2; size: -; CDR3: CASSQKADQPQHF; DNA: TGTGCCAGCAGCCAAAAGGCGGATCAGCCCCAGCATTTT
J: TRBJ2-3; length: 14; D: -; V: TRBV28; size: -; CDR3: CASSPRGTGDTQYF; DNA: TGTGCCAGTTCCCCCCGGGGGACGGGAGATACGCAGTATTTT